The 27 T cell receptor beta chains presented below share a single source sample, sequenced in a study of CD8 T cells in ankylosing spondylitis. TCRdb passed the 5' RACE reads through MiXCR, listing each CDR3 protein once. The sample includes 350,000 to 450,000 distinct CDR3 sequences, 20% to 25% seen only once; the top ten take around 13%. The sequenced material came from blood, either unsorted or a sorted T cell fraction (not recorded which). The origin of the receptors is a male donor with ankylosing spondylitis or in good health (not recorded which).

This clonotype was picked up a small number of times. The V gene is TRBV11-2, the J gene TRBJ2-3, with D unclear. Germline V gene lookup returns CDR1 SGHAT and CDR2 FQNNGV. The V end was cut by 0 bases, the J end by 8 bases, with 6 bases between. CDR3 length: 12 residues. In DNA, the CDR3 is TGTGCCAGCAGCTTAGAGGTTTTTACGCAGTATTTT. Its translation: CASSLEVFTQYF. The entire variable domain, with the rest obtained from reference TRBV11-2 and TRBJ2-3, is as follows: EAGVAQSPRYKIIEKRQSVAFWCNPISGHATLYWYQQILGQGPKLLIQFQNNGVVDDSQLPKDRFSAERLKGVDSTLKIQPAKLEDSAVYLCASSLEVFTQYFGPGTRLTVL.

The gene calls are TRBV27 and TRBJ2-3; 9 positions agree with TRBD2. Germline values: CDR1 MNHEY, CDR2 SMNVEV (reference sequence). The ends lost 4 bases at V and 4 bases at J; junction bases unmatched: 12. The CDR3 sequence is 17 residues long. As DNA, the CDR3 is TGTGCCAGCAGTTCCGTAGCGGGGGCCCCGGAGGCAGATACGCAGTATTTT. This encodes CASSSVAGAPEADTQYF.

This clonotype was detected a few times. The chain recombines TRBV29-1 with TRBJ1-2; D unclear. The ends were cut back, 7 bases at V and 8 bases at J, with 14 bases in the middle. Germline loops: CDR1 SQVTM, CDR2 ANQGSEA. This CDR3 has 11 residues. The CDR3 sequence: CSARAEEGYTF. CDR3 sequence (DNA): TGCAGCGCCCGCGCAGAGGAGGGCTACACCTTC.

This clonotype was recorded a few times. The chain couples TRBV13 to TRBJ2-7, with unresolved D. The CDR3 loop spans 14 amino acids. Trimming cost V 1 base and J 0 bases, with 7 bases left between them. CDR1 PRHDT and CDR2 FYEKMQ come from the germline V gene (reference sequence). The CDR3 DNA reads TGTGCCAGCAGCTTAGTCGCGATCTCCTACGAGCAGTACTTC. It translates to CASSLVAISYEQYF.

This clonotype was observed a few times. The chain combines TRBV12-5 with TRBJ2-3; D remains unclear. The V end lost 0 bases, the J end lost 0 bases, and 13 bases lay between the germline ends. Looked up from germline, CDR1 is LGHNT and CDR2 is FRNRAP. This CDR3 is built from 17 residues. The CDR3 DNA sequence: TGTGCTAGTGGTTTGGTTGAACCGGGTCATAGCACAGATACGCAGTATTTT. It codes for CASGLVEPGHSTDTQYF. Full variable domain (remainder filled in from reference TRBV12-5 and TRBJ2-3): DARVTQTPRHKVTEMGQEVTMRCQPILGHNTVFWYRQTMMQGLELLAYFRNRAPLDDSGMPKDRFSAEMPDATLATLKIQPSEPRDSAVYFCASGLVEPGHSTDTQYFGPGTRLTVL.

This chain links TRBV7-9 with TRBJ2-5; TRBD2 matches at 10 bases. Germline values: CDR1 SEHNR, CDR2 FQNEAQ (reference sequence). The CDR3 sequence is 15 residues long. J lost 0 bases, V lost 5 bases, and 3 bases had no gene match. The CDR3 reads CASSTLAGNQETQYF. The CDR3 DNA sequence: TGTGCCAGCAGCACACTAGCGGGGAACCAAGAGACCCAGTACTTC.

CDR3 residues: CATSDSGASYEQYF. The CDR3 DNA follows: TGTGCCACCAGTGACAGCGGGGCTTCCTACGAGCAGTACTTC. The rearrangement joins TRBV24-1 to TRBJ2-7; 7 bases are a match to TRBD2. Germline loops: CDR1 KGHDR, CDR2 SFDVKD. V shed 4 bases, J shed 1 base, and the junction held 3 bases outside the gene matches. The CDR3 spans 14 residues.

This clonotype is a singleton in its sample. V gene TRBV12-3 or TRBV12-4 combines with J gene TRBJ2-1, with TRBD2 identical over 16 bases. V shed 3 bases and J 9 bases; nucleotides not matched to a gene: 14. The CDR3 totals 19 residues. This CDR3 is CASSFGNSEGLAGGPEQFF. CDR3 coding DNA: TGTGCCAGCAGTTTCGGAAACAGTGAGGGACTAGCGGGGGGGCCTGAGCAGTTCTTC.

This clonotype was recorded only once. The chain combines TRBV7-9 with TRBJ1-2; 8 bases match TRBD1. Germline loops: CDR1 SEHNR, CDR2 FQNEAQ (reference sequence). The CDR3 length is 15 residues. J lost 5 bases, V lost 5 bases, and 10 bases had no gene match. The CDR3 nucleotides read TGTGCCAGCAGCCCGCGGGACAGGCCTTCTTATGGCTACACCTTC. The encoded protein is CASSPRDRPSYGYTF.

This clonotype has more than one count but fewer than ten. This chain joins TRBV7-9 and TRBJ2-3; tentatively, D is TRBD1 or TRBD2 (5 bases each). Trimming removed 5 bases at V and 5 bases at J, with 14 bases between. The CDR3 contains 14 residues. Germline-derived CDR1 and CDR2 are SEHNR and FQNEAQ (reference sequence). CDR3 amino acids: CASSAWGREDTQYF. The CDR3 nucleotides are TGTGCCAGCAGCGCCTGGGGCCGGGAAGATACGCAGTATTTT.

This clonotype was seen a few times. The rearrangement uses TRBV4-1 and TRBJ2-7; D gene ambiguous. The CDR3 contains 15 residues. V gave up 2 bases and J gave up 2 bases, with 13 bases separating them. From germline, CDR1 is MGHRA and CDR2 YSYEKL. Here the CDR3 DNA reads TGCGCCAGCAGCCAACAACCCACCGTTCCCTACGAGCAGTACTTC. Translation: CASSQQPTVPYEQYF.

The CDR3 here is CSARRQGANSPLHF. DNA for the CDR3: TGCAGTGCTAGAAGGCAGGGGGCCAATTCACCCCTCCACTTT. This rearrangement joins TRBV20-1 to TRBJ1-6, with TRBD1 identical over 8 bases. Germline CDR1 and CDR2: DFQATT and SNEGSKA (reference sequence). Trimming at V came to 2 bases and at J to 7 bases, leaving 4 bases not matched to a gene. The CDR3 has 14 residues.

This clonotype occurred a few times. The CDR3 spells CASSLSAGGPTLDTQYF. The CDR3 DNA reads TGTGCCAGCAGCTTAAGTGCGGGGGGCCCAACCCTGGATACGCAGTATTTT. The V call is TRBV5-6, the J call TRBJ2-3, with 8 bases matching TRBD2. The CDR3 extends over 17 amino acids. V shed 2 bases and J 6 bases; nucleotides not matched to a gene: 14. Germline V lookup: CDR1 SGHDT, CDR2 YYEEEE.

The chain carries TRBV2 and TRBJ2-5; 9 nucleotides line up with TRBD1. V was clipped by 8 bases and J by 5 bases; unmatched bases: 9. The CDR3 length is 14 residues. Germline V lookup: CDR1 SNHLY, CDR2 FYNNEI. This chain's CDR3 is CASQTGGYGETQYF. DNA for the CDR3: TGTGCCAGCCAGACAGGGGGGTATGGGGAGACCCAGTACTTC.

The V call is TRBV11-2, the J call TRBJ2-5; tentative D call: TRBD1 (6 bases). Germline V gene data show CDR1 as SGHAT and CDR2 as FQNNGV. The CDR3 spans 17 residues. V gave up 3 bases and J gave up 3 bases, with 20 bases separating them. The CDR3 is CASSLNYGTRLEETQYF. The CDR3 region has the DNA TGTGCCAGCAGCTTGAATTACGGGACAAGATTAGAAGAGACCCAGTACTTC.

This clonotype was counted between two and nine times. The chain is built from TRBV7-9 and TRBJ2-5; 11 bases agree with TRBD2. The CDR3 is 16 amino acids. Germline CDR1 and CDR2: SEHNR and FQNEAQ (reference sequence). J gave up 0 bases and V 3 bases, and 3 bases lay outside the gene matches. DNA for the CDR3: TGTGCCAGCAGCTTGAGACTAGCGGGGTACCAAGAGACCCAGTACTTC. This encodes CASSLRLAGYQETQYF. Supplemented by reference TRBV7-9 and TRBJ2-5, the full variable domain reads DTGVSQNPRHKITKRGQNVTFRCDPISEHNRLYWYRQTLGQGPEFLTYFQNEAQLEKSRLLSDRFSAERPKGSFSTLEIQRTEQGDSAMYLCASSLRLAGYQETQYFGPGTRLLVL.

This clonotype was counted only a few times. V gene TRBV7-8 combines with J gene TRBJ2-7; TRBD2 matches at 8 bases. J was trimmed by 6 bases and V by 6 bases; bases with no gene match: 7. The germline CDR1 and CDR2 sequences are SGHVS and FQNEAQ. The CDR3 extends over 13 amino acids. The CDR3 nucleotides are TGTGCCAGCAGTAGCGGGACTAGGGTCGAGCAGTACTTC. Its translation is CASSSGTRVEQYF.

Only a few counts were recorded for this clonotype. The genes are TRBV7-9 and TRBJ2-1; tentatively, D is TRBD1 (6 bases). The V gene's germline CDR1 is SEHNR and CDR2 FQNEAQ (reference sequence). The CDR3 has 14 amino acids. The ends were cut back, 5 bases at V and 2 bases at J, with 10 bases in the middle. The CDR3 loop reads CASSPRGPYNEQFF. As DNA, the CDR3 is TGTGCCAGCAGCCCCAGGGGCCCCTACAATGAGCAGTTCTTC.

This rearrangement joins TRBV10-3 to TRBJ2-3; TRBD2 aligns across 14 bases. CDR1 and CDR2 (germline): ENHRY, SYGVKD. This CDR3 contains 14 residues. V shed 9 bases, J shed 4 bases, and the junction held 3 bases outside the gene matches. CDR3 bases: TGTGCCATGGGACTAGCGGGGGACCCAGATACGCAGTATTTT. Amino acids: CAMGLAGDPDTQYF.

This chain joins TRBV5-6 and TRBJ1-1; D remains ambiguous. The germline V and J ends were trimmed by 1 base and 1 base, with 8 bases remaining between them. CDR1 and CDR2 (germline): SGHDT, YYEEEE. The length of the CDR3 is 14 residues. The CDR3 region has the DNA TGTGCCAGCAGCTTGAATTTAGCGAACACTGAAGCTTTCTTT. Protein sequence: CASSLNLANTEAFF. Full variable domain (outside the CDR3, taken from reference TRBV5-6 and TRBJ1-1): DAGVTQSPTHLIKTRGQQVTLRCSPKSGHDTVSWYQQALGQGPQFIFQYYEEEERQRGNFPDRFSGHQFPNYSSELNVNALLLGDSALYLCASSLNLANTEAFFGQGTRLTVV.

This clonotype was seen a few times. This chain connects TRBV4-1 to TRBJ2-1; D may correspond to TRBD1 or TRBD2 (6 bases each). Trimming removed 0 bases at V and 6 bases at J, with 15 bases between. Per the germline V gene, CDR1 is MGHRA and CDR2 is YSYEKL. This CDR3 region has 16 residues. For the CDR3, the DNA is TGCGCCAGCAGCCAAGATAGGGGGGCCGTGGTCAATGAGCAGTTCTTC. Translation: CASSQDRGAVVNEQFF.

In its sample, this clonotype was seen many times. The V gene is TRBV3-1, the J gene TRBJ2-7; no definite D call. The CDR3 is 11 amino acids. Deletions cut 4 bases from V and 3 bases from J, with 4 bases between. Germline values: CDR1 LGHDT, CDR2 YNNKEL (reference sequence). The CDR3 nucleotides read TGTGCCAGCAGCCCGGACTACGAGCAGTACTTC. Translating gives CASSPDYEQYF.

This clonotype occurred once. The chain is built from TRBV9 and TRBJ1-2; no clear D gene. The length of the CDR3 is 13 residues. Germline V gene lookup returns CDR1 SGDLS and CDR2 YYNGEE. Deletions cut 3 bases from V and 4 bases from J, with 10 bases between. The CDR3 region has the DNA TGTGCCAGCAGCGCGGCGGGCGGCTATGGCTACACCTTC. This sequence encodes CASSAAGGYGYTF. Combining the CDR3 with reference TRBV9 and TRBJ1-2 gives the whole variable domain DSGVTQTPKHLITATGQRVTLRCSPRSGDLSVYWYQQSLDQGLQFLIQYYNGEERAKGNILERFSAQQFPDLHSELNLSSLELGDSALYFCASSAAGGYGYTFGSGTRLTVV.

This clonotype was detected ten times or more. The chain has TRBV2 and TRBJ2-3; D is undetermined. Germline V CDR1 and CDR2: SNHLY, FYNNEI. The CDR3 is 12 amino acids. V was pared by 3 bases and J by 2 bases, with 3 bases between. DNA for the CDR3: TGTGCCAGCAGTGACTTCACAGATACGCAGTATTTT. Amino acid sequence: CASSDFTDTQYF.

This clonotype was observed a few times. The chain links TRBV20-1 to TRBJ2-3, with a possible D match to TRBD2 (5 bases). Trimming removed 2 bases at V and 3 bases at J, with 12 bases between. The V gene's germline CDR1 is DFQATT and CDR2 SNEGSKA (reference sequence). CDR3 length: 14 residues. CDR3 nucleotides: TGCAGTGCTAGATCCGGGGTTGGGACAGATACGCAGTATTTT. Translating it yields CSARSGVGTDTQYF.

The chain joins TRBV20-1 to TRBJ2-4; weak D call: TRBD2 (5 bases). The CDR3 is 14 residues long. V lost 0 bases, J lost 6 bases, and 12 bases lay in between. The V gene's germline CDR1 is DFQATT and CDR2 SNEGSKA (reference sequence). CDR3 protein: CSARETPGSNIQYF. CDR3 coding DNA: TGCAGTGCTAGAGAAACCCCGGGATCAAACATTCAGTACTTC.

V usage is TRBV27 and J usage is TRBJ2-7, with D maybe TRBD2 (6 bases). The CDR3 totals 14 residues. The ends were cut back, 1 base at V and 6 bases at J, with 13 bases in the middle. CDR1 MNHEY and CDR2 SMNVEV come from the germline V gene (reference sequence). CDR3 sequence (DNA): TGTGCCAGCAGTTTATTGTCTAGCGTCGGCGAGCAGTACTTC. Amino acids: CASSLLSSVGEQYF.